This T cell receptor (beta chain) was obtained from a study of shared clonotypes between healthy human individuals. In the study overall: CD4 naive and CD4 memory each took three plates per donor, while CD8 naive took two and CD8 memory one.

CDR1 and CDR2 (germline): SGDLS, YYNGEE. V lost 3 bases to trimming and J lost 5 bases; unmatched junction nucleotides: 11. The CDR3 length is 17 residues. In the case of this clone: No antigen is known for it.

The study's findings and limits: Shared clonotypes across all four donors exceeded non-shared ones in generation probability. The study found roughly 5% of naive CD4 clonotypes shared across several donors.

Deep-level running was used for the assay. Sequenced by immunoSEQ multiplex PCR; TCRdb stores in-frame clones only, minus some. The sample has over a million clones; approximately 97% are singletons. This sequence joins TRBV9 and TRBJ2-3; 11 bases map to TRBD1. The TCR comes from a young man in good health. Material: naive CD4+ T cells sorted from blood. Documented subset: CD45RA+ positively selected. This CDR3 is CASSAEGQGAPGDTQYF. CDR3 DNA sequence: TGTGCCAGCAGCGCAGAAGGACAGGGGGCTCCGGGAGATACGCAGTATTTT.